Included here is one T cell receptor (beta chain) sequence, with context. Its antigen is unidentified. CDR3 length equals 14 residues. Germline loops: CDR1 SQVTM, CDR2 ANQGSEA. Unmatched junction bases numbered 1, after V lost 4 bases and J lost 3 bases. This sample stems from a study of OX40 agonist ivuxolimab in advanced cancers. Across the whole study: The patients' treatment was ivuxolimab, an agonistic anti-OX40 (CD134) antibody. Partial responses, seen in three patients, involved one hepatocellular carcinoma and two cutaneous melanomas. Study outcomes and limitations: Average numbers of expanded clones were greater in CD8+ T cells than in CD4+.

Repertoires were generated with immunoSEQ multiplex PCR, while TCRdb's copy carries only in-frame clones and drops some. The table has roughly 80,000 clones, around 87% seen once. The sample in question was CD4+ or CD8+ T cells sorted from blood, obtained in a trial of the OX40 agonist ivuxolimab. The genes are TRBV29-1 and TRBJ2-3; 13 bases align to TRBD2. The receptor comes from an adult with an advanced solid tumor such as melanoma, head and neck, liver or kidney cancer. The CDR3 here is CSVVLAGGTDTQYF. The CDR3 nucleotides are TGCAGCGTTGTACTAGCGGGAGGGACAGATACGCAGTATTTT.